This T cell receptor beta chain was captured in a study of blood T cell repertoires in COVID-19. This table comes from immunoSEQ multiplex PCR, and its TCRdb copy is limited to in-frame clones, with some not included. The sample has about 90,000 clones, roughly nine tenths seen once. The V gene's germline CDR1 is SQVTM and CDR2 ANQGSEA. CDR3 length: 14 residues. V was clipped by 2 bases and J by 6 bases; unmatched bases: 7. This TCR derives from a human donor with active COVID-19. The donor label of this sample is uncertain. Sequenced sample: peripheral blood. This sequence joins TRBV29-1 and TRBJ1-2; 9 bases line up with TRBD1. The CDR3 bases are TGCAGCGTTGAAAGCCGGGACAGGGAAGATGGCTACACCTTC. Protein: CSVESRDREDGYTF.